These 8 T cell receptor beta chains were sequenced from one sample in a study of human T cells and chemical hapten exposure. MiXCR, applied by TCRdb to the 5' RACE reads, yields one record per CDR3 protein. This table holds more than 75,000 distinct CDR3 sequences, roughly 15% found once. The authors extracted total RNA from unfractionated whole blood. The receptor source for this set is a female donor in good health.

This clonotype was seen many times. The chain joins TRBV5-1 to TRBJ1-2; weak D call: TRBD1 (6 bases). The V end was cut by 5 bases, the J end by 4 bases, with 12 bases between. The CDR3 extends over 13 amino acids. CDR1 is SGHRS and CDR2 is YFSETQ in the germline V gene. For the CDR3, the DNA is TGCGCCAGCAGTTCGACAGGCACCTATGGCTACACCTTC. Translating it yields CASSSTGTYGYTF.

The chain joins TRBV6-2 or TRBV6-3 to TRBJ1-1; TRBD1 aligns across 9 bases. J gave up 1 base and V 6 bases, and 6 bases lay outside the gene matches. Germline values: CDR1 MNHEY, CDR2 SVGEGT. This CDR3 spans 15 amino acids. The DNA for the CDR3 is TGTGCCAGCAGACAACCGGGACAGGGGAACACTGAAGCTTTCTTT. This gives the protein CASRQPGQGNTEAFF.

The chain couples TRBV7-2 to TRBJ2-3; 9 nucleotides agree with TRBD2. Per germline, CDR1 SGHTA and CDR2 FQGNSA. V shed 6 bases and J 0 bases; nucleotides not matched to a gene: 4. This CDR3 region has 15 residues. In DNA, the CDR3 is TGTGCCAGCAGGGTACTAGCGGGCAGCACAGATACGCAGTATTTT. Encoded protein: CASRVLAGSTDTQYF.

The table lists this clonotype with many counts. The chain has TRBV20-1 and TRBJ2-5; 7 bases agree with TRBD2. The germline CDR1 and CDR2 sequences are DFQATT and SNEGSKA (reference sequence). V lost 0 bases and J lost 0; bases outside the gene matches: 4. The CDR3 loop spans 15 amino acids. The CDR3: CSARDLSGYQETQYF. The DNA of the CDR3 is TGCAGTGCTAGAGATCTTAGCGGGTACCAAGAGACCCAGTACTTC.

This clonotype was detected only a few times. The chain is built from TRBV3-1 and TRBJ2-5; TRBD2 agrees at 13 bases. The CDR3 is made up of 16 amino acids. J was trimmed by 3 bases and V by 1 base; bases with no gene match: 2. The germline gives CDR1 LGHDT, CDR2 YNNKEL (reference sequence). The CDR3 region has the DNA TGTGCCAGCAGCCAAGCCGGACTAGCGGGGGAAGAGACCCAGTACTTC. Translating gives CASSQAGLAGEETQYF.

This clonotype was seen repeatedly, ten times or more. The gene calls are TRBV6-4 and TRBJ2-2; 9 positions match TRBD1. There are 14 residues in the CDR3. The germline V gene has CDR1 MRHNA and CDR2 SNTAGT. V shed 4 bases and J 3 bases; nucleotides not matched to a gene: 0. In nucleotides, the CDR3 is TGTGCCAGCAGTGGGACAGGGGACACCGGGGAGCTGTTTTTT. Translation gives CASSGTGDTGELFF.

There are a few counts of this clonotype. The chain couples TRBV6-5 to TRBJ2-7; D possibly corresponds to TRBD1 (6 bases). The CDR3 runs 14 residues. Trimming shortened V by 2 bases and J by 2 bases, and 10 bases separated the two germline ends. In germline, CDR1 is MNHEY, CDR2 SVGAGI. CDR3 protein: CASSYAGVTYEQYF. Written as DNA, the CDR3 is TGTGCCAGCAGTTACGCAGGGGTGACCTACGAGCAGTACTTC.

This chain joins TRBV6-5 and TRBJ1-3; 10 bases fit TRBD1. This CDR3 is 15 amino acids long. The ends lost 0 bases at V and 4 bases at J; junction bases unmatched: 0. CDR1 is MNHEY and CDR2 is SVGAGI in the germline V gene. The CDR3 bases are TGTGCCAGCAGTTACTCGGGACAGGGGGGAAACACCATATATTTT. Translated, it gives CASSYSGQGGNTIYF.